This is a list of T cell receptor beta chains from one sample in a study of T cell repertoires in cytomegalovirus infection. Using its own MiXCR run on the reads, TCRdb lists one record per CDR3 protein. The data hold about 600,000 distinct CDR3 sequences, with 24% observed a single time. Sequencing was done on a sample of CD8+ T cells from PBMCs. The receptors were sampled from a human donor in good health (CMV status not recorded). Some clones in this sample may be carry-over from other donors' samples. CDR3s include the opening cysteine and the closing phenylalanine or tryptophan. D genes are given only for firm matches. Clone size is shown for a subset of rows, as once, few, many or a class of expanded clone.

d_gene: .
j_gene: TRBJ1-5
abundance: .
v_gene: TRBV4-2
CDR3aa: CASSLSSGQPQHF
CDR3nt: .

d_gene: TRBD1
j_gene: TRBJ2-7
abundance: few
v_gene: TRBV6-2/TRBV6-3
CDR3aa: CASSGLRQGGPYSYEQYF
CDR3nt: TGTGCCAGCAGCGGGCTTCGACAGGGGGGCCCATACTCCTACGAGCAGTACTTC

d_gene: TRBD1
j_gene: TRBJ2-3
abundance: once
v_gene: TRBV28
CDR3aa: CASSFWGQGTDTQYF
CDR3nt: TGTGCCAGCAGTTTCTGGGGACAGGGGACAGATACGCAGTATTTT

d_gene: TRBD2
j_gene: TRBJ2-5
abundance: few
v_gene: TRBV4-3
CDR3aa: CASSQEVRGGAGETQYF
CDR3nt: TGCGCCAGCAGCCAAGAAGTCCGCGGGGGGGCTGGAGAGACCCAGTACTTC

d_gene: TRBD2
j_gene: TRBJ2-1
abundance: many
v_gene: TRBV6-1
CDR3aa: CASRPGLAVNNEQFF
CDR3nt: TGTGCCAGCAGGCCGGGACTAGCGGTAAACAATGAGCAGTTCTTC

d_gene: TRBD2
j_gene: TRBJ2-4
abundance: .
v_gene: TRBV7-8
CDR3aa: CTSRGLAGESNIQYF
CDR3nt: TGTACCAGCAGGGGACTAGCGGGGGAATCAAACATTCAGTACTTC

d_gene: .
j_gene: TRBJ2-1
abundance: .
v_gene: TRBV29-1
CDR3aa: CSVEDLLAYEQFF
CDR3nt: TGCAGCGTTGAAGATCTTTTGGCCTACGAGCAGTTCTTC

d_gene: .
j_gene: TRBJ2-7
abundance: .
v_gene: TRBV7-6
CDR3aa: CTSSLGTSYEQYF
CDR3nt: TGTACCAGCAGCTTAGGCACCTCCTACGAGCAGTACTTC

d_gene: .
j_gene: TRBJ2-5
abundance: few
v_gene: TRBV6-6
CDR3aa: CASSYLADDETQYF
CDR3nt: TGTGCCAGCAGTTACTTGGCGGATGACGAGACCCAGTACTTC

d_gene: TRBD1
j_gene: TRBJ1-5
abundance: .
v_gene: TRBV20-1
CDR3aa: CSVRGQGTQPQHF
CDR3nt: TGCAGTGTCCGGGGACAGGGGACTCAGCCCCAGCATTTT

d_gene: .
j_gene: TRBJ2-1
abundance: few
v_gene: TRBV13
CDR3aa: CASSPAEGDSYNEQFF
CDR3nt: TGTGCCAGCAGCCCCGCGGAGGGCGACTCCTACAATGAGCAGTTCTTC